What follows are 32 T cell receptor beta chains derived from one specimen sequenced in a study of cytotoxic CD8 clonotypes in ibrutinib-treated CLL. Sequencing used immunoSEQ multiplex PCR; TCRdb keeps in-frame clones, though not all of them. The table records around 200,000 clones, approximately 75% of them present only once. The source was PBMCs, collected after 12 months of ibrutinib treatment. The origin of the receptors is a human donor with chronic lymphocytic leukemia.

This clone appeared a single time. The rearrangement joins TRBV20-1 to TRBJ1-2; tentative D call: TRBD1 (5 bases). Per the germline V gene, CDR1 is DFQATT and CDR2 is SNEGSKA (reference sequence). The ends were cut back, 6 bases at V and 3 bases at J, with 8 bases in the middle. There are 11 residues in the CDR3. The chain's CDR3 is CSAGTYYGYTF. Written as DNA, the CDR3 is TGCAGTGCGGGGACCTACTATGGCTACACCTTC.

In this sample, this clone turned up once. J is TRBJ1-1 and V is TRBV5-5; no clear D. The CDR3 runs to 14 residues. V was clipped by 4 bases and J by 1 base, with 11 bases between them. Germline V gene sequence: CDR1 SGHKS, CDR2 YYEKEE (reference sequence). CDR3 sequence (DNA): TGTGCCAGCAGCATAACCCCCCAGAACACTGAAGCTTTCTTT. This translates into CASSITPQNTEAFF.

The chain links TRBV6-5 to TRBJ2-7; 7 nucleotides align to TRBD1. Germline V gene data show CDR1 as MNHEY and CDR2 as SVGAGI. This CDR3 contains 14 residues. Losses at the gene ends were 7 bases for V and 1 base for J; bases not matched to a gene: 7. CDR3 sequence: CASTRQGNSYEQYF. DNA for the CDR3: TGTGCCAGCACCAGACAGGGTAATTCCTACGAGCAGTACTTC.

The V and J genes are TRBV4-1 and TRBJ1-6, with a possible D match to TRBD1 (6 bases). Germline assignment: CDR1 MGHRA and CDR2 YSYEKL. V was cut by 4 bases and J by 5 bases, with 12 bases left in between. The CDR3 has 15 residues. Written as DNA, the CDR3 is TGCGCCAGCAGCCTAGGGACACAAGATAATTCACCCCTCCACTTT. This sequence encodes CASSLGTQDNSPLHF.

The chain links TRBV2 to TRBJ2-1; D gene uncertain. V was clipped by 4 bases and J by 5 bases, with 3 bases between them. The CDR3 length is 11 residues. Germline-derived CDR1 and CDR2 are SNHLY and FYNNEI. CDR3 DNA sequence: TGTGCCAGCAGTGGCCACAATGAGCAGTTCTTC. Translated, it gives CASSGHNEQFF.

This clone has a single count. The chain couples TRBV15 to TRBJ1-6; possible D gene TRBD1, 5 bases. The CDR3 sequence is 15 residues long. Germline V lookup: CDR1 LNHNV, CDR2 YYDKDF (reference sequence). The germline V and J ends were trimmed by 6 bases and 4 bases, with 13 bases remaining between them. DNA for the CDR3: TGTGCCACCAGTCGGGACGGCCTTTATAATTCACCCCTCCACTTT. Its translation: CATSRDGLYNSPLHF.

The genes are TRBV11-2 and TRBJ1-5; perhaps TRBD1 as D (6 bases). Germline CDR1 and CDR2: SGHAT and FQNNGV. This CDR3 spans 14 amino acids. Trimming left V 2 bases short and J 6 bases short, with 11 bases between. This CDR3 reads CASSLQAGVQPQHF. CDR3 DNA: TGTGCCAGCAGCTTACAGGCAGGGGTTCAGCCCCAGCATTTT.

This rearrangement joins TRBV7-9 to TRBJ2-7, with D possibly being TRBD1 (5 bases). This CDR3 region has 15 residues. V was pared by 5 bases and J by 0 bases, with 14 bases between. Germline assignment: CDR1 SEHNR and CDR2 FQNEAQ (reference sequence). The CDR3 loop is CASSLGGAASYEQYF. CDR3 DNA sequence: TGTGCCAGCAGCCTGGGTGGGGCAGCCTCCTACGAGCAGTACTTC.

The chain joins TRBV25-1 to TRBJ2-3; D call uncertain. V lost 5 bases and J lost 7, with 10 bases in between. Germline V gene data show CDR1 as MGHDK and CDR2 as SYGVNS. CDR3 length: 12 residues. The CDR3 coding sequence is TGTGCCAGCAGTTTTGACATACATACGCAGTATTTT. Translated, it gives CASSFDIHTQYF.

A single count supports this clone. The chain joins TRBV30 to TRBJ1-5; tentatively, D is TRBD1 (5 bases). Germline V gives CDR1 GTSNPN, CDR2 SVGIG (reference sequence). Trimming stripped 2 bases from V and 5 bases from J, with 25 bases between. CDR3 length equals 18 residues. The CDR3 region has the DNA TGTGCCTGGAGTAGAAGGGGCGGGAGTAACTTTGGGGATCAGCCCCAGCATTTT. Its translation is CAWSRRGGSNFGDQPQHF.

The genes are TRBV19 and TRBJ1-5; D not resolved. V shed 4 bases and J shed 2 bases, with 9 bases lying between them. The CDR3 loop spans 14 amino acids. Germline CDR1 reads LNHDA; CDR2 reads SQIVND (reference sequence). In DNA form, the CDR3 reads TGTGCCAGTAGTAGAAATGGGGGCAATCAGCCCCAGCATTTT. Translated: CASSRNGGNQPQHF.

The chain is built from TRBV5-1 and TRBJ2-5; D gene uncertain. This CDR3 region has 14 residues. Germline V CDR1 and CDR2: SGHRS, YFSETQ. Trimming pared 4 bases from V and 2 bases from J, leaving 12 bases between. CDR3 sequence: CASSPGGPQETQYF. CDR3 in DNA: TGCGCCAGCAGCCCTGGTGGCCCGCAAGAGACCCAGTACTTC.

Note on this clone: Other DNA sequences in this sample translate to the same CDR3. This chain joins TRBV11-3 and TRBJ2-7, with D perhaps matching TRBD1 (6 bases). The CDR3 runs 14 residues. Germline-derived CDR1 and CDR2 are SGHNT and YENEEA. Between the trimmed V and J ends, which lost 5 bases and 4 bases, there was a span of 15 bases. CDR3 bases: TGTGCCAGCAGCCTTCATTCGACAGGATACGAGCAGTACTTC. This encodes CASSLHSTGYEQYF.

Note on this clone: The identical CDR3 is also encoded by other nucleotide sequences in the sample. V gene TRBV7-8 combines with J gene TRBJ2-7; D unresolved. V lost 5 bases to trimming and J lost 4 bases, with 9 bases between them. Germline lookup yields CDR1 SGHVS and CDR2 FQNEAQ. This CDR3 contains 12 residues. CDR3 sequence reads: CASSPLNYEQYF. Here the CDR3 DNA reads TGTGCCAGCAGCCCCCTAAATTACGAGCAGTACTTC. Combining the CDR3 with reference TRBV7-8 and TRBJ2-7 gives the whole variable domain GAGVSQSPRYKVAKRGQDVALRCDPISGHVSLFWYQQALGQGPEFLTYFQNEAQLDKSGLPSDRFFAERPEGSVSTLKIQRTQQEDSAVYLCASSPLNYEQYFGPGTRLTVT.

This clone was detected only a few times. This chain links TRBV5-1 with TRBJ1-2; 9 bases map to TRBD1. The CDR3 loop spans 15 amino acids. V trimming: 0 bases; J trimming: 1 base; junction bases outside the gene matches: 1. Germline assignment: CDR1 SGHRS and CDR2 YFSETQ. The CDR3 loop is CASSLGTGDNYGYTF. CDR3 coding DNA: TGCGCCAGCAGCTTGGGGACAGGGGATAACTATGGCTACACCTTC.

This clone was observed a handful of times. This chain connects TRBV7-3 to TRBJ2-2; D ambiguous. The CDR3 extends over 18 amino acids. Germline CDR1 SGHTA, CDR2 FQGTGA. Trimming pared 1 base from V and 1 base from J, leaving 16 bases between. CDR3 nucleotides: TGTGCCAGCAGCTTAAACCCCGTCGGGCTGGGGAACACCGGGGAGCTGTTTTTT. Its translation is CASSLNPVGLGNTGELFF.

The chain uses TRBV5-6 and TRBJ2-7; D is uncertain. In germline, CDR1 is SGHDT, CDR2 YYEEEE. V dropped 0 bases and J dropped 7 bases, with 8 bases sitting between them. The CDR3 is 12 amino acids. CDR3 DNA sequence: TGTGCCAGCAGCTTGGACCTTGGGGAGCAGTACTTC. Amino acid sequence: CASSLDLGEQYF. The variable domain in full, completed from reference TRBV5-6 and TRBJ2-7, reads DAGVTQSPTHLIKTRGQQVTLRCSPKSGHDTVSWYQQALGQGPQFIFQYYEEEERQRGNFPDRFSGHQFPNYSSELNVNALLLGDSALYLCASSLDLGEQYFGPGTRLTVT.

This clone was seen just once. The chain has TRBV19 and TRBJ2-7; D is possibly TRBD1 (5 bases). Per germline, CDR1 LNHDA and CDR2 SQIVND (reference sequence). This CDR3 has 14 residues. Trimming left V 3 bases short and J 1 base short, with 10 bases between. As DNA, the CDR3 is TGTGCCAGTAGTATCAGCCAGGGTTCCTACGAGCAGTACTTC. Its translation is CASSISQGSYEQYF.

This chain links TRBV9 with TRBJ2-5; 7 bases are shared with TRBD2. This CDR3 is 17 amino acids long. The germline V gene has CDR1 SGDLS and CDR2 YYNGEE. The trim removed 4 bases at V and 5 bases at J, leaving 17 bases unmatched. CDR3 sequence: CASSPGGGGTPGETQYF. The CDR3, as DNA: TGTGCCAGCAGCCCCGGTGGGGGGGGGACCCCTGGGGAGACCCAGTACTTC.

The chain uses TRBV27 and TRBJ2-5, with TRBD2 as a possible D gene (6 bases). The DNA end favors TRBJ2-7, so the J call may be wrong. The CDR3 is made up of 14 amino acids. In germline, CDR1 is MNHEY, CDR2 SMNVEV (reference sequence). CDR3 DNA sequence: TGTGCCAGCAGTTTCGGCGGGGTCTCCTACGAGCAGTACTTC. As protein: CASSFGGVSYEQYF.

The chain employs TRBV15 and TRBJ2-7, with TRBD2 matching 9 bases. Germline assignment: CDR1 LNHNV and CDR2 YYDKDF (reference sequence). Germline trimming cut 3 bases from V and 6 bases from J; bases unmatched to any gene: 12. This CDR3 has 16 amino acids. The CDR3 bases are TGTGCCACCAGCAGCCCCGGCGGGCTAGCGGGGCTCGAGCAGTACTTC. This gives the protein CATSSPGGLAGLEQYF.

The V and J genes are TRBV18 and TRBJ2-7; perhaps TRBD1 as D (5 bases). The CDR3 totals 16 residues. Germline-derived CDR1 and CDR2 are KGHSH and LQKENI. Trimming removed 2 bases at V and 6 bases at J, with 20 bases between. The CDR3 coding sequence is TGTGCCAGCTCACCAGGTACAGCAGGGTCGATACGCGAGCAGTACTTC. It codes for CASSPGTAGSIREQYF.

The rearrangement joins TRBV7-9 to TRBJ1-3, with D unresolved. This CDR3 contains 13 residues. V was pared by 4 bases and J by 2 bases, with 6 bases between. Germline CDR1 is SEHNR and CDR2 is FQNEAQ (reference sequence). The CDR3 region has the DNA TGTGCCAGCAGCTCCGCACCTGGAAACACCATATATTTT. Amino acid sequence: CASSSAPGNTIYF.

In this sample, this clone turned up many times. CDR3 in amino acids: CASMPPTGVGGSPLHF. CDR3 coding DNA: TGTGCCAGTATGCCCCCCACAGGGGTTGGCGGATCACCCCTCCACTTT. The gene calls are TRBV19 and TRBJ1-6, with 7 bases that match TRBD1. Germline V lookup: CDR1 LNHDA, CDR2 SQIVND (reference sequence). CDR3 length: 16 residues. Trimming took 7 bases from V and 10 from J; bases not matched to a gene: 16. The complete variable domain, with remaining parts taken from reference TRBV19 and TRBJ1-6, reads DGGITQSPKYLFRKEGQNVTLSCEQNLNHDAMYWYRQDPGQGLRLIYYSQIVNDFQKGDIAEGYSVSREKKESFPLTVTSAQKNPTAFYLCASMPPTGVGGSPLHFGNGTRLTVT.

The chain carries TRBV6-1 and TRBJ1-5; the match to TRBD1 covers 12 bases. The germline CDR1 and CDR2 sequences are MNHNS and SASEGT. Trimming cost V 10 bases and J 7 bases; bases outside gene matches: 8. The CDR3 has 14 amino acids. CDR3 amino acids: CATQGGTGGQPQHF. CDR3 nucleotides: TGTGCCACGCAGGGGGGGACAGGGGGCCAGCCCCAGCATTTT.

This clone was recorded only once. The chain combines TRBV7-3 with TRBJ2-3, with D possibly TRBD2 on 6 matching bases. The ends were cut back, 3 bases at V and 3 bases at J, with 13 bases in the middle. Germline V gives CDR1 SGHTA, CDR2 FQGTGA. The CDR3 loop spans 15 amino acids. The CDR3 loop is CASSFRGVETDTQYF. Here the CDR3 DNA reads TGTGCCAGCAGCTTTCGCGGGGTGGAAACAGATACGCAGTATTTT.

V usage is TRBV6-5 and J usage is TRBJ1-2; possible D gene TRBD1, 5 bases. Germline V lookup: CDR1 MNHEY, CDR2 SVGAGI. V was trimmed by 6 bases and J by 4 bases, leaving 15 bases between them. The CDR3 covers 14 residues. CDR3 in amino acids: CASRGQARPYGYTF. The CDR3 DNA is TGTGCCAGCAGGGGGCAAGCCAGACCCTATGGCTACACCTTC.

J is TRBJ1-5 and V is TRBV18; D not resolved. The CDR3 has 17 residues. In germline, CDR1 is KGHSH, CDR2 LQKENI. Trimming cost V 0 bases and J 4 bases, with 16 bases left between them. Here the CDR3 DNA reads TGTGCCAGCTCACCACCGGGCCCGGACCGGGGAAATCAGCCCCAGCATTTT. It yields the protein CASSPPGPDRGNQPQHF. Filled out from reference TRBV18 and TRBJ1-5, the complete variable domain reads NAGVMQNPRHLVRRRGQEARLRCSPMKGHSHVYWYRQLPEEGLKFMVYLQKENIIDESGMPKERFSAEFPKEGPSILRIQQVVRGDSAAYFCASSPPGPDRGNQPQHFGDGTRLSIL.

This clone showed up just a few times. The rearrangement links TRBV11-2 to TRBJ1-1; D is possibly TRBD1 (5 bases). CDR1 is SGHAT and CDR2 is FQNNGV in the germline V gene. The CDR3 extends over 15 amino acids. V lost 4 bases and J 0 bases, leaving 12 bases between the germline ends. CDR3 bases: TGTGCCAGCAGCTGGGGGGTAGGTATGAACACTGAAGCTTTCTTT. Translating it yields CASSWGVGMNTEAFF.

The CDR3 DNA is TGTGCCAGCAGTTTCCCACTGACAGGGGCGAAACCCTCCTACGAGCAGTACTTC. Protein: CASSFPLTGAKPSYEQYF. This chain uses TRBV28 with TRBJ2-7; TRBD1 agrees at 8 bases. The CDR3 covers 18 residues. The V segment lost 3 bases and the J segment 0 bases; nucleotides outside the gene matches: 13. Germline values: CDR1 MDHEN, CDR2 SYDVKM. Full variable domain (missing parts from reference TRBV28 and TRBJ2-7): DVKVTQSSRYLVKRTGEKVFLECVQDMDHENMFWYRQDPGLGLRLIYFSYDVKMKEKGDIPEGYSVSREKKERFSLILESASTNQTSMYLCASSFPLTGAKPSYEQYFGPGTRLTVT.

V usage is TRBV2 and J usage is TRBJ2-3, with a possible D match to TRBD1 (6 bases). This CDR3 has 17 amino acids. V gave up 4 bases and J gave up 0 bases, with 17 bases separating them. Germline CDR1 SNHLY, CDR2 FYNNEI. CDR3 in amino acids: CASSGRRDTISTDTQYF. The CDR3 DNA reads TGTGCCAGCAGTGGGCGCCGGGACACAATTAGCACAGATACGCAGTATTTT.

This chain connects TRBV29-1 to TRBJ1-2, with 10 positions matching TRBD1. V was clipped by 5 bases and J by 7 bases; unmatched bases: 4. The CDR3 consists of 12 residues. Germline V lookup: CDR1 SQVTM, CDR2 ANQGSEA. This chain's CDR3 is CSVSTGGGGYTF. DNA of the CDR3: TGCAGCGTTTCGACAGGGGGCGGTGGCTACACCTTC.